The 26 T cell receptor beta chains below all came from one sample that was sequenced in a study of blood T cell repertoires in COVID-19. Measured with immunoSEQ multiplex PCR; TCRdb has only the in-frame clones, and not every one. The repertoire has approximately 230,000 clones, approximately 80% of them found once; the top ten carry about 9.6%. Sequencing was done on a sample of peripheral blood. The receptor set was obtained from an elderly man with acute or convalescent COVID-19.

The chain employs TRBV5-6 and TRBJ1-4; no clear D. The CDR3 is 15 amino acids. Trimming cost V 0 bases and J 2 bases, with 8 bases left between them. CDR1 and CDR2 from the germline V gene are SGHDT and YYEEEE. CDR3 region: CASSLAGETNEKLFF. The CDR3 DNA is TGTGCCAGCAGCTTGGCCGGGGAGACTAATGAAAAACTGTTTTTT.

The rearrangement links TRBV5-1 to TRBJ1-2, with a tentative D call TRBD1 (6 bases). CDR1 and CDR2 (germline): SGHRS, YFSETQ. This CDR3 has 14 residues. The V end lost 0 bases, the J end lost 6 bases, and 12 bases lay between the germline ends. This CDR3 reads CASSLDPGVNGYTF. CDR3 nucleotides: TGCGCCAGCAGCTTGGATCCAGGGGTGAATGGCTACACCTTC.

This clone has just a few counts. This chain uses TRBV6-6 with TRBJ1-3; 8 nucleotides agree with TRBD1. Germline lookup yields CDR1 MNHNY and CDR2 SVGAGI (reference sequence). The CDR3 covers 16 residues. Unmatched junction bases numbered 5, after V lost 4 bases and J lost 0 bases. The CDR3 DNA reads TGTGCCAGCAGTTCGGGACAGGCGATCTCTGGAAACACCATATATTTT. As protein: CASSSGQAISGNTIYF.

The CDR3 reads CASRGTGVLTQPQHF. The CDR3 bases are TGTGCCAGCAGAGGGACAGGGGTTTTAACTCAGCCCCAGCATTTT. V is TRBV6-5 and J is TRBJ1-5; 10 positions agree with TRBD1. The CDR3 contains 15 residues. Trimming at V came to 6 bases and at J to 6 bases, leaving 8 bases not matched to a gene. From germline, CDR1 is MNHEY and CDR2 SVGAGI.

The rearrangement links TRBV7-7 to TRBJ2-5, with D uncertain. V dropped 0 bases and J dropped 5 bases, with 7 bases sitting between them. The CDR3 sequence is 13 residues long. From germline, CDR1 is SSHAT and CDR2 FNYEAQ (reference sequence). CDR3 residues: CASSLAPGETQYF. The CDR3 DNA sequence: TGTGCCAGCAGCTTAGCCCCCGGGGAGACCCAGTACTTC.

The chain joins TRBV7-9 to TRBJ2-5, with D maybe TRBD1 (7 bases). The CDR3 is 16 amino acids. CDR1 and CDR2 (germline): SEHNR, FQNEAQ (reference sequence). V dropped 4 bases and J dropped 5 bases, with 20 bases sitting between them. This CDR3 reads CASSWGDRGVRETQYF. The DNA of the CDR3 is TGTGCCAGCAGCTGGGGGGACAGAGGGGTTAGGGAGACCCAGTACTTC.

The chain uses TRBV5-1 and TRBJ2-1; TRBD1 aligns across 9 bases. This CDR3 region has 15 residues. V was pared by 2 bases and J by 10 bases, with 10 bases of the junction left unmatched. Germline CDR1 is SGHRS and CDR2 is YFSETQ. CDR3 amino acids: CASSFGDRELREQFF. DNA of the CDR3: TGCGCCAGCAGCTTCGGGGACAGGGAATTAAGGGAGCAGTTCTTC.

DNA for the CDR3: TGTGCCAGCAGCTTACAGGGGGGTGCGGCTTTCTTT. Protein product: CASSLQGGAAFF. J is TRBJ1-1 and V is TRBV11-3; 7 bases map to TRBD1. This CDR3 is built from 12 residues. The germline gives CDR1 SGHNT, CDR2 YENEEA. The V segment lost 2 bases and the J segment 11 bases; nucleotides outside the gene matches: 5.

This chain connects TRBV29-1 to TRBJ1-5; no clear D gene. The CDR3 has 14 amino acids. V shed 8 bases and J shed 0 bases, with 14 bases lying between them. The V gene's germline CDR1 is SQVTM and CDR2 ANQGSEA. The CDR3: CSYTEASSNQPQHF. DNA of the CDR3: TGCAGCTATACTGAGGCCTCTAGCAATCAGCCCCAGCATTTT.

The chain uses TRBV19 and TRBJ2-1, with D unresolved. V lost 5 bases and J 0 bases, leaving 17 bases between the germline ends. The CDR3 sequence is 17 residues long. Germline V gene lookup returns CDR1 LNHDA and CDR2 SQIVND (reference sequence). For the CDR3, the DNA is TGTGCCAGTAGTTTTCGTCTAGGCGGTAGCTCCTACAATGAGCAGTTCTTC. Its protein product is CASSFRLGGSSYNEQFF. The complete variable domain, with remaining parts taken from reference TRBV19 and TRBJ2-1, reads DGGITQSPKYLFRKEGQNVTLSCEQNLNHDAMYWYRQDPGQGLRLIYYSQIVNDFQKGDIAEGYSVSREKKESFPLTVTSAQKNPTAFYLCASSFRLGGSSYNEQFFGPGTRLTVL.

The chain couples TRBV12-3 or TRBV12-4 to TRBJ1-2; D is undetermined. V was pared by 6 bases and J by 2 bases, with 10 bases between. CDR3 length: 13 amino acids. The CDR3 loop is CASSLGVNYGYTF. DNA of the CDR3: TGTGCCAGCAGCTTGGGAGTAAACTATGGCTACACCTTC.

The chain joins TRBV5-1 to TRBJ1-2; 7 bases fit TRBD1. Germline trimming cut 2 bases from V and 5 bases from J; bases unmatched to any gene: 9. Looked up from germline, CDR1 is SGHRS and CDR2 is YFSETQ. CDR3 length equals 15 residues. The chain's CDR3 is CASSLTGELEYGYTF. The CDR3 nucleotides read TGCGCCAGCAGCTTAACAGGGGAATTAGAGTATGGCTACACCTTC.

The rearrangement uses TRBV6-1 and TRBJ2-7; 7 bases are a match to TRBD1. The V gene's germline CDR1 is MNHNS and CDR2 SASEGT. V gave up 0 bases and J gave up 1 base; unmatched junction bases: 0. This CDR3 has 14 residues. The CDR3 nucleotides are TGTGCCAGCAGTGAAGCGACAGGGTCCTACGAGCAGTACTTC. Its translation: CASSEATGSYEQYF.

Here the CDR3 DNA reads TGTGCCAGCAGCCAAGATCCTGGCCCCGACAATGAGCAGTTCTTC. Protein product: CASSQDPGPDNEQFF. The V call is TRBV4-2, the J call TRBJ2-1; D unresolved. Germline-derived CDR1 and CDR2 are LGHNA and YNFKEQ. V dropped 0 bases and J dropped 5 bases, with 11 bases sitting between them. The CDR3 extends over 15 amino acids.

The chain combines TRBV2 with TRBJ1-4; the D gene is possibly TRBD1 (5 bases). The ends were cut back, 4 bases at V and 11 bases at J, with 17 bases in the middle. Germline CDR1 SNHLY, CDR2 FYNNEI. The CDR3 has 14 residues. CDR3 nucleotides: TGTGCCAGCAGTGTATCTGTCGGGGGACTTAAACTGTTTTTT. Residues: CASSVSVGGLKLFF.

The CDR3, as DNA: TGTGCCAGCAGTTTCGGTCGGGACTACACAGATACGCAGTATTTT. Its translation is CASSFGRDYTDTQYF. The chain joins TRBV27 to TRBJ2-3; 7 nucleotides agree with TRBD2. The CDR3 loop spans 15 amino acids. Germline V gene sequence: CDR1 MNHEY, CDR2 SMNVEV (reference sequence). Trimming took 3 bases from V and 2 from J; bases not matched to a gene: 5.

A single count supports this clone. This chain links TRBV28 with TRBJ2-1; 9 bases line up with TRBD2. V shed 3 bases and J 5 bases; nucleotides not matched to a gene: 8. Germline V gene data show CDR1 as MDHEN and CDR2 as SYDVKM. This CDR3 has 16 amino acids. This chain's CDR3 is CASSFWRGGPNNEQFF. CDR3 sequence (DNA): TGTGCCAGCAGTTTTTGGCGGGGGGGCCCCAACAATGAGCAGTTCTTC.

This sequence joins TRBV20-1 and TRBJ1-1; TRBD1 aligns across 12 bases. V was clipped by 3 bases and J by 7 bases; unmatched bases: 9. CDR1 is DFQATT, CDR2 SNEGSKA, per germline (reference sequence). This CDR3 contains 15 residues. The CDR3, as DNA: TGCAGTGCTAGTGGGACAGGGGGCGTTCGGGATGAAGCTTTCTTT. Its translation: CSASGTGGVRDEAFF.

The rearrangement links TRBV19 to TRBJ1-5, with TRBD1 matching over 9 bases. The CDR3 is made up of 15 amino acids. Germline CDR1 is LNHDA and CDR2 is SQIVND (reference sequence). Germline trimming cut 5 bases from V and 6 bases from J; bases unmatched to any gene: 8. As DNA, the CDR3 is TGTGCCAGTAGTCCCGACAGGGGGGGTTTTCAGCCCCAGCATTTT. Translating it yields CASSPDRGGFQPQHF.

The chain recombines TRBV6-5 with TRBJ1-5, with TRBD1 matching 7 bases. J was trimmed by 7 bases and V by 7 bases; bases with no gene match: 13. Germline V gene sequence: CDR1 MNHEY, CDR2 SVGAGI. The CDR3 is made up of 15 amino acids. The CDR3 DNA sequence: TGTGCCAGCACCTTATCCACAGGGGTCAGACAGCCCCAGCATTTT. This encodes CASTLSTGVRQPQHF.

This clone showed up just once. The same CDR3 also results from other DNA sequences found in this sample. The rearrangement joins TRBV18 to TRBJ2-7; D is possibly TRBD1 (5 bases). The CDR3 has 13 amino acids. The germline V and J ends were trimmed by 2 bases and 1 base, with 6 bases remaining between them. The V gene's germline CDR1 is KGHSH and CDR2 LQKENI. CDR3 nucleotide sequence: TGTGCCAGCTCACCAGACAGATCCTACGAGCAGTACTTC. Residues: CASSPDRSYEQYF.

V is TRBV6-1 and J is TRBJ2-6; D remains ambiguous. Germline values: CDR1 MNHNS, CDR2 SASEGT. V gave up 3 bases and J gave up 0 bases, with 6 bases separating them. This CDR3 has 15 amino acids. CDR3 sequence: CASSDPHSGANVLTF. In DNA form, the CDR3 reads TGTGCCAGCAGTGACCCCCACTCTGGGGCCAACGTCCTGACTTTC.

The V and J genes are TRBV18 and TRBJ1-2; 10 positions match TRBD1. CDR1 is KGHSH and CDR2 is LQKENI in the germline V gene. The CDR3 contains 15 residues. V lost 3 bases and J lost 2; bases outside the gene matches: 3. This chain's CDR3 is CASSPLGQGNYGYTF. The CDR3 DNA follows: TGTGCCAGCTCACCCTTGGGACAGGGGAACTATGGCTACACCTTC.

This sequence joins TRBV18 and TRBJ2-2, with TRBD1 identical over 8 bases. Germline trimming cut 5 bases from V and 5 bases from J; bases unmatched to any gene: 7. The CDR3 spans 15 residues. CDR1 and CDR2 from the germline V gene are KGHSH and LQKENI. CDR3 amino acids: CASSNGQGDTGELFF. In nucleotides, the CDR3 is TGTGCCAGCTCAAACGGACAGGGTGATACCGGGGAGCTGTTTTTT.

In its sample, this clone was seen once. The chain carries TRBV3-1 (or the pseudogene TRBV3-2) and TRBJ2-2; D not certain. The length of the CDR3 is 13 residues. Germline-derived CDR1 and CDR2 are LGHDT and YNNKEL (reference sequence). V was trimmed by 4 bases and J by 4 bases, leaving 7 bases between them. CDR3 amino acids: CASSRSTTGELFF. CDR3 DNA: TGTGCCAGCAGCCGTTCTACCACCGGGGAGCTGTTTTTT.

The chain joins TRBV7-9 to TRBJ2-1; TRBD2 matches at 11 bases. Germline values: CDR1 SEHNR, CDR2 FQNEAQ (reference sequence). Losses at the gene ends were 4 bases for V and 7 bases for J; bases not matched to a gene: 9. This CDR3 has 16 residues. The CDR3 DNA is TGTGCCAGCAGCTCGGCGCCTAGCGGGAGGCGGAATGAGCAGTTCTTC. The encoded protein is CASSSAPSGRRNEQFF. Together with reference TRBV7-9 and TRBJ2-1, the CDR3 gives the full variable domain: DTGVSQNPRHKITKRGQNVTFRCDPISEHNRLYWYRQTLGQGPEFLTYFQNEAQLEKSRLLSDRFSAERPKGSFSTLEIQRTEQGDSAMYLCASSSAPSGRRNEQFFGPGTRLTVL.